The rows below give T cell receptor beta chains drawn from one sample of a study of blood T cell repertoires in COVID-19. Sequencing used immunoSEQ multiplex PCR; TCRdb keeps in-frame clones, though not all of them. Of 120,000 or so clones listed, over 60% are singletons. The material sequenced was peripheral blood. The receptors were sampled from an elderly woman with active or convalescent COVID-19. Each CDR3 is given without its conserved first and last residue. Fields, in order: V gene, J gene, CDR3 length, D gene, CDR3 protein. The D gene is left open where the match is weak.

>TRBV9|TRBJ1-1|12|.
ASSAIPMNTEAF
>TRBV28|TRBJ1-1|11|.
ASSLRRATEAF
>TRBV5-4|TRBJ2-3|13|.
ASNQDSLSTDTQY
>TRBV19|TRBJ1-1|12|.
ASSQNSGNTEAF
>TRBV19|TRBJ2-2|10|.
ASRRGNRELF
>TRBV7-6|TRBJ2-3|15|.
ASSPRGGRPRGDTQY
>TRBV18|TRBJ1-4|13|.
ASAYRGITNEKLF
>TRBV7-8|TRBJ2-7|12|TRBD2
ASSSGLAAREQY
>TRBV7-8|TRBJ1-5|13|.
ASSTRRGGGQPQH
>TRBV7-9|TRBJ2-7|10|.
ASSPAAYEQY
>TRBV21-1|TRBJ1-4|14|.
ASSPSPGDINEKLF
>TRBV6-5|TRBJ2-7|10|TRBD1
ASSPTGHEQY
>TRBV5-6|TRBJ1-2|13|TRBD1
ASSPGTDPNYGYT
>TRBV6-1|TRBJ1-3|15|.
ASSEGYLETAGNTIY
>TRBV24-1|TRBJ2-7|13|TRBD2
ATSDSGGASYEQY
>TRBV9|TRBJ2-7|11|.
ASSGTGLGEQY
>TRBV28|TRBJ2-7|12|TRBD1
ASRRSGQGYEQY
>TRBV18|TRBJ1-2|12|.
ASSPSGFSYGYT
>TRBV6-5|TRBJ1-5|13|.
ASSWTVQGNQPQH
>TRBV2|TRBJ2-7|14|TRBD2
ASSPRSSGSSYEQY
>TRBV24-1|TRBJ2-3|12|.
ATSATGHDDTQY
>TRBV28|TRBJ2-1|15|.
ASSTNERVSSGNEQF
>TRBV7-2|TRBJ2-6|13|.
ASSLQVSGANVLT
>TRBV24-1|TRBJ2-2|14|TRBD2
ATSDGLAGFAGELF
>TRBV2|TRBJ2-1|12|TRBD2
AIGTSGRIGEQF
>TRBV3-1/TRBV3-2|TRBJ2-7|12|.
ASSQERSSYEQY
>TRBV15|TRBJ1-5|14|TRBD1
ATSIRTGIGPQPQH
>TRBV7-9|TRBJ2-1|15|TRBD2
ASSLASGRHPYNEQF
>TRBV12-5|TRBJ1-2|14|TRBD1
ASGPPEGAGDYGYT
>TRBV3-1/TRBV3-2|TRBJ2-7|12|.
ASSQGLVTYEQY
>TRBV7-9|TRBJ1-1|13|.
ASSSLPPRNTEAF
>TRBV5-1|TRBJ1-2|11|.
ASSLGRIYGYT
>TRBV11-2|TRBJ1-1|13|.
ASSLVLGVGTEAF
>TRBV7-2|TRBJ2-7|13|TRBD2
ASSPRLAGGLEQY
>TRBV2|TRBJ2-1|15|.
ASSVPTGLRAYNEQF
>TRBV21-1|TRBJ2-2|13|.
ASIPGGRRTGELF
>TRBV9|TRBJ1-3|15|TRBD1
ASSVDDRVVYGNTIY
>TRBV19|TRBJ1-3|14|TRBD1
ASSHRGDRSGNTIY
>TRBV5-1|TRBJ1-4|14|.
ASSGGPRGANEKLF
>TRBV6-1|TRBJ1-1|11|.
ASSEVWNTEAF
>TRBV24-1|TRBJ2-7|13|TRBD1
ATSAQGQGAYEQY
>TRBV15|TRBJ1-1|15|TRBD1
ATSRGLGQALYAEAF
>TRBV15|TRBJ2-7|11|TRBD1
ATSRGTGYEQY
>TRBV6-5|TRBJ1-1|12|TRBD1
ASSRGTVNTEAF
>TRBV27|TRBJ2-7|12|.
ASSFRQDGYEQY
>TRBV25-1|TRBJ2-1|11|TRBD2
ASRVLAGNEQF
>TRBV25-1|TRBJ2-1|11|TRBD2
ASSEYREGPQF
>TRBV5-1|TRBJ2-3|11|.
ASSLEGVRMQY
>TRBV24-1|TRBJ2-1|11|TRBD2
ATSPGLADEQF
>TRBV5-1|TRBJ2-3|16|TRBD2
ASSLAPSGLAGADTQY
>TRBV10-1|TRBJ2-7|13|.
ASSESTLGGYEQY
>TRBV5-3|TRBJ2-7|12|TRBD1
ARSLGDRNYEQY
>TRBV7-8|TRBJ2-7|13|.
ASSLVTGRAYEQY
>TRBV7-9|TRBJ1-2|13|.
ASSLGLTPSYGYT
>TRBV2|TRBJ1-6|14|.
ASSGLGSSYNSPLH
>TRBV2|TRBJ2-1|13|.
ASSWASVPYNEQF
>TRBV18|TRBJ1-5|12|TRBD1
ASSATGIGQPQH
>TRBV3-1/TRBV3-2|TRBJ2-7|12|TRBD1
ASSRTGGGYEQY
>TRBV7-4|TRBJ2-1|16|TRBD2
ASSSQDCGRGPGNEQF